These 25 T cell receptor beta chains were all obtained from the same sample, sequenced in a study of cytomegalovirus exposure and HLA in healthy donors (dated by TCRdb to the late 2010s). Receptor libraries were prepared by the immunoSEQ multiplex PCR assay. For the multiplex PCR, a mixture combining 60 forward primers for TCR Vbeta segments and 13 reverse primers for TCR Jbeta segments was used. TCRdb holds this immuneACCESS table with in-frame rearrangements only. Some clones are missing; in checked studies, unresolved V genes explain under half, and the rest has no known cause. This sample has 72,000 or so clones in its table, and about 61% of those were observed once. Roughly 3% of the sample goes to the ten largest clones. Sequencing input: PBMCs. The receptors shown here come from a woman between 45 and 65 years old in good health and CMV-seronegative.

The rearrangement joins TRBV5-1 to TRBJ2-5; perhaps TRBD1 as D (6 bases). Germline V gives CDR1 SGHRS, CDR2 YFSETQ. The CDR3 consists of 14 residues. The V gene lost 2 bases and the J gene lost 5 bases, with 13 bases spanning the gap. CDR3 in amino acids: CASSFFLQGETQYF. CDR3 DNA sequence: TGCGCCAGCAGCTTTTTCCTTCAGGGGGAGACCCAGTACTTC. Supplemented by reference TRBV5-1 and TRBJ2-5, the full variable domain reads KAGVTQTPRYLIKTRGQQVTLSCSPISGHRSVSWYQQTPGQGLQFLFEYFSETQRNKGNFPGRFSGRQFSNSRSEMNVSTLELGDSALYLCASSFFLQGETQYFGPGTRLLVL.

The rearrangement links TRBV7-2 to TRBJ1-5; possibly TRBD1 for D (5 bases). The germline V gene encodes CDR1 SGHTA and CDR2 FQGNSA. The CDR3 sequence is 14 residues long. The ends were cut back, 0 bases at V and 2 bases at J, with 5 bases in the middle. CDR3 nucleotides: TGTGCCAGCAGCTTAGCACAGGGCAATCAGCCCCAGCATTTT. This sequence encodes CASSLAQGNQPQHF.

The CDR3 loop is CSAYSGFYEQYF. CDR3 sequence (DNA): TGCAGCGCATACTCAGGGTTCTACGAGCAGTACTTC. The chain employs TRBV29-1 and TRBJ2-7; D possibly corresponds to TRBD1 (5 bases). Trimming shortened V by 7 bases and J by 3 bases, and 13 bases separated the two germline ends. CDR1 and CDR2 (germline): SQVTM, ANQGSEA. CDR3 size: 12 residues.

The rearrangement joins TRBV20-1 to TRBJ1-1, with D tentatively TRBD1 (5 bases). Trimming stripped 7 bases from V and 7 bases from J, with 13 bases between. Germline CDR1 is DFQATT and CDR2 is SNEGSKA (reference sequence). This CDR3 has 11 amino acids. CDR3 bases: TGCAGTGAAGCCGTGGGGCTTGAAGCTTTCTTT. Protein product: CSEAVGLEAFF.

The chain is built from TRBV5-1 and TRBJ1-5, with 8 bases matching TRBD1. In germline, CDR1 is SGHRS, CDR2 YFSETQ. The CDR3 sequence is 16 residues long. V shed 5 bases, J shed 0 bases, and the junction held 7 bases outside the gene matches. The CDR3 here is CASRGQETYSNQPQHF. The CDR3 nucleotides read TGCGCCAGCAGGGGACAGGAGACATATAGCAATCAGCCCCAGCATTTT.

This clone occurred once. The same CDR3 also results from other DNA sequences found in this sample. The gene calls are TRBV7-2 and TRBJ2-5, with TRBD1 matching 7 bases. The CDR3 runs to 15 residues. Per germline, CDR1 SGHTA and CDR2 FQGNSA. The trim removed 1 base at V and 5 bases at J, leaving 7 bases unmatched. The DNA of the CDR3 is TGTGCCAGCAGCTTAGGCCCAGGGGGAAGTGAGACCCAGTACTTC. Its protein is CASSLGPGGSETQYF.

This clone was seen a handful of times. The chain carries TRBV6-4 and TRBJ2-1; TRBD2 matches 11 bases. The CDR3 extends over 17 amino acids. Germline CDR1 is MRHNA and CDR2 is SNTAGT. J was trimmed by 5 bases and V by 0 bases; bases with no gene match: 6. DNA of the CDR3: TGTGCCAGCAGTGACTCGTCACTAGCGGGAGACAACAATGAGCAGTTCTTC. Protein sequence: CASSDSSLAGDNNEQFF.

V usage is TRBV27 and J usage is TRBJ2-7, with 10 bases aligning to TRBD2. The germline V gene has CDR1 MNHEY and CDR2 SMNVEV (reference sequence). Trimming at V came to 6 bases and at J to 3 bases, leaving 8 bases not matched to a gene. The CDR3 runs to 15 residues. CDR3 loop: CASSERLAGNYEQYF. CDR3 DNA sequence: TGTGCCAGCAGCGAACGACTAGCGGGCAACTACGAGCAGTACTTC.

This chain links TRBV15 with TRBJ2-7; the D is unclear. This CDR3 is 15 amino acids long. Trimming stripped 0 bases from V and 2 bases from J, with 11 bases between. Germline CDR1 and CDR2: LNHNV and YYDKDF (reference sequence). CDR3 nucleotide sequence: TGTGCCACCAGCAGAGAGGGCCAGGCGACCTACGAGCAGTACTTC. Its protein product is CATSREGQATYEQYF.

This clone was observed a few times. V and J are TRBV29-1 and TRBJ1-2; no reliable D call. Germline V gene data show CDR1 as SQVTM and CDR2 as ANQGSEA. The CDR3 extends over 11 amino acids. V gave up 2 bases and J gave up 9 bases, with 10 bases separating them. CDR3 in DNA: TGCAGCGTTGAATCCCAGAGGAGCTACACCTTC. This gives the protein CSVESQRSYTF.

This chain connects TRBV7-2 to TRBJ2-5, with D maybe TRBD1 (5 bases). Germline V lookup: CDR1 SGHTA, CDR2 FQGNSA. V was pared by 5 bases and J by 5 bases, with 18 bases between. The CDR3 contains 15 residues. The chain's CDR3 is CASSPRGVGLETQYF. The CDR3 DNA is TGTGCCAGCAGCCCTAGGGGCGTCGGGTTGGAGACCCAGTACTTC.

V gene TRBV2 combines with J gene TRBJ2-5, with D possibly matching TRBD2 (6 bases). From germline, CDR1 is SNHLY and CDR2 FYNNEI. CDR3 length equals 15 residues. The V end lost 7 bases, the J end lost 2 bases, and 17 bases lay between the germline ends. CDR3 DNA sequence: TGTGCCAGCACCCCCGTGGGGGGAGGTCAAGAGACCCAGTACTTC. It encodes CASTPVGGGQETQYF.

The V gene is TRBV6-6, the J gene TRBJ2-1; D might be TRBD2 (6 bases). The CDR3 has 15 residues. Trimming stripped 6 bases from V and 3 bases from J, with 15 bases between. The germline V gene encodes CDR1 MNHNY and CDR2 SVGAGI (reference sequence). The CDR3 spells CASREPGLGYNEQFF. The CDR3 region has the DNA TGTGCCAGCAGGGAACCGGGACTGGGCTACAATGAGCAGTTCTTC.

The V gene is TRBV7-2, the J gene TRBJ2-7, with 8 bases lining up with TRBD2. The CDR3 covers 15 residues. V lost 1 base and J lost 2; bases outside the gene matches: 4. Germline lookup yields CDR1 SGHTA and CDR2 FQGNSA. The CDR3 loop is CASSLELAATYEQYF. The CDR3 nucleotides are TGTGCCAGCAGCTTAGAACTAGCGGCAACCTACGAGCAGTACTTC.

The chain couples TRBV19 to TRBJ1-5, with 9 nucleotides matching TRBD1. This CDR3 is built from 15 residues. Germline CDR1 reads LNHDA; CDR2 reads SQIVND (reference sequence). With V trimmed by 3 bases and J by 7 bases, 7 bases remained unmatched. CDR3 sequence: CASSITGGVDQPQHF. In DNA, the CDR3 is TGTGCCAGTAGTATCACAGGGGGCGTGGACCAGCCCCAGCATTTT. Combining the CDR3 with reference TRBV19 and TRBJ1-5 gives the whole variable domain DGGITQSPKYLFRKEGQNVTLSCEQNLNHDAMYWYRQDPGQGLRLIYYSQIVNDFQKGDIAEGYSVSREKKESFPLTVTSAQKNPTAFYLCASSITGGVDQPQHFGDGTRLSIL.

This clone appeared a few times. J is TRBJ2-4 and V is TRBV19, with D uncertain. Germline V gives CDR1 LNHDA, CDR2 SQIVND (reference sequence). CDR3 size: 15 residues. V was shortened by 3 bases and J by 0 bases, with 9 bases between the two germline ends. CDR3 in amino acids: CASSIEALAKNIQYF. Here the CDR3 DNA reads TGTGCCAGTAGTATTGAAGCCCTAGCCAAAAACATTCAGTACTTC.

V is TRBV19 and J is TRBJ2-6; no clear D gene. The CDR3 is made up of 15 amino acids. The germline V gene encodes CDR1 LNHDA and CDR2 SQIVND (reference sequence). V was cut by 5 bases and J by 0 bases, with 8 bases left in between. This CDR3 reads CASSLGHSGANVLTF. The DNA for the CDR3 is TGTGCCAGTAGTTTAGGTCACTCTGGGGCCAACGTCCTGACTTTC.

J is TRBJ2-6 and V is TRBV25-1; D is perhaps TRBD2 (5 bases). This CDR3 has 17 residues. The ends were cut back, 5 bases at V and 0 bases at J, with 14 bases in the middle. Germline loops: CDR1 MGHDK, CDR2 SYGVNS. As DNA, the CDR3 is TGTGCCAGCAGTCCCTCCCCGGGGAGCTCTGGGGCCAACGTCCTGACTTTC. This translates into CASSPSPGSSGANVLTF.

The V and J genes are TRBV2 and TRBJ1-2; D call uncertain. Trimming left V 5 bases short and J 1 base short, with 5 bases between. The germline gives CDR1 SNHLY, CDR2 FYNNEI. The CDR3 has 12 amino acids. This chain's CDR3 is CASSTVNYGYTF. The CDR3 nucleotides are TGTGCCAGCAGTACAGTTAACTATGGCTACACCTTC.

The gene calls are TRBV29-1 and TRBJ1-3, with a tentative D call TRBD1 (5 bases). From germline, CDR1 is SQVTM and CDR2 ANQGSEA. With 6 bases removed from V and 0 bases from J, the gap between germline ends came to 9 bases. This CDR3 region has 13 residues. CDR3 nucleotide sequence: TGCAGCGTCCGGGACTTCTCTGGAAACACCATATATTTT. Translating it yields CSVRDFSGNTIYF. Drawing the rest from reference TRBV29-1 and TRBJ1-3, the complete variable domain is SAVISQKPSRDICQRGTSLTIQCQVDSQVTMMFWYRQQPGQSLTLIATANQGSEATYESGFVIDKFPISRPNLTFSTLTVSNMSPEDSSIYLCSVRDFSGNTIYFGEGSWLTVV.

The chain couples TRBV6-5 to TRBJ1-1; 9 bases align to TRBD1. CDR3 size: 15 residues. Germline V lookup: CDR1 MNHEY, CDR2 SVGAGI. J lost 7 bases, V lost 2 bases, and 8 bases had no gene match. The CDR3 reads CASSYPGQGMNEAFF. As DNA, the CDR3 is TGTGCCAGCAGTTACCCAGGACAGGGGATGAATGAAGCTTTCTTT.

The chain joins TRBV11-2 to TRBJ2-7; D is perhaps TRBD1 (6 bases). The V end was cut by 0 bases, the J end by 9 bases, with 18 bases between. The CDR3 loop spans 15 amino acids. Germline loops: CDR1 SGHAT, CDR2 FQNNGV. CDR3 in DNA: TGTGCCAGCAGCTTAGAGTGGGACACGGCTACAGGGCAGTACTTC. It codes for CASSLEWDTATGQYF.

This CDR3 reads CASSPPPGDYGYTF. DNA of the CDR3: TGTGCCAGCAGCCCACCCCCGGGGGACTATGGCTACACCTTC. The chain links TRBV5-4 to TRBJ1-2; maybe TRBD1 (5 bases). Germline V CDR1 and CDR2: SGHNT, YYREEE (reference sequence). V was shortened by 4 bases and J by 3 bases, with 13 bases between the two germline ends. The CDR3 runs to 14 residues.

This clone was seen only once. The CDR3 spells CASSPWDRAGEGYTF. CDR3 nucleotides: TGTGCCAGCAGCCCTTGGGACAGGGCAGGGGAGGGCTACACCTTC. The genes are TRBV5-4 and TRBJ1-2, with 9 nucleotides matching TRBD1. After removal of 4 bases from V and 8 bases from J, the junction contained 12 bases not matched to a gene. Germline CDR1 and CDR2: SGHNT and YYREEE (reference sequence). The CDR3 length is 15 residues.

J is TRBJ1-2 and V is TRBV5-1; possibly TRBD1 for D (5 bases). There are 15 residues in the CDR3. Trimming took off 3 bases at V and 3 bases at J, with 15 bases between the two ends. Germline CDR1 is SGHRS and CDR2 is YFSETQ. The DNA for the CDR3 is TGCGCCAGCAGCTCCCGGAGGGGTGGGGACTATGGCTACACCTTC. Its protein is CASSSRRGGDYGYTF.